One and the same sample provided the 30 T cell receptor beta chains below, sequenced in a study of neurological immune-mediated disorders. Each CDR3 protein is one row after TCRdb ran MiXCR on the 5' RACE reads. The table has about 48,000 distinct CDR3 sequences, 10% seen once. The sequenced material came from PBMCs. Receptor source: a woman aged 40-49 years with HTLV-1-associated myelopathy (HAM/TSP).

This clonotype was counted ten times or more. The chain couples TRBV2 to TRBJ2-1, with 8 bases fitting TRBD2. The ends lost 2 bases at V and 2 bases at J; junction bases unmatched: 11. Germline values: CDR1 SNHLY, CDR2 FYNNEI. The CDR3 totals 18 residues. This CDR3 reads CASSEYGRGGNPYNEQFF. CDR3 DNA: TGTGCCAGCAGTGAATACGGGAGGGGGGGCAATCCCTACAATGAGCAGTTCTTC.

As concerns this clonotype: A read error may be the cause here, since a much bigger clone is one base away. V is TRBV7-9 and J is TRBJ1-1; D is unclear. Trimming took 5 bases from V and 3 from J, leaving 7 bases between them. The germline CDR1 and CDR2 sequences are SEHNR and FQNEAQ (reference sequence). This CDR3 is 12 amino acids long. The CDR3 loop reads CASSLIDTEAFF. The CDR3 DNA reads as TGTGCCAGCAGCCTGATTGACACTGAAGCTTTCTTT.

This clonotype has only a few counts. V and J are TRBV11-2 and TRBJ1-2, with D maybe TRBD1 (5 bases). The V and J ends lost 4 bases and 1 base respectively, with 10 bases between them. The CDR3 is 14 residues long. Germline V gives CDR1 SGHAT, CDR2 FQNNGV. The CDR3 nucleotides are TGTGCCAGCAGCTCCCCGACAGATAACTATGGCTACACCTTC. It codes for CASSSPTDNYGYTF.

The chain uses TRBV4-3 and TRBJ1-3; D gene ambiguous. The CDR3 runs 16 residues. V lost 1 base and J lost 0, with 10 bases in between. The germline gives CDR1 LGHNA, CDR2 YSLEER. CDR3 bases: TGCGCCAGCAGCCAAGGACTCGCAGGCTCTGGAAACACCATATATTTT. The encoded protein is CASSQGLAGSGNTIYF.

This clonotype showed up many times. The chain employs TRBV2 and TRBJ1-1; 7 bases map to TRBD1. This CDR3 contains 14 residues. Germline lookup yields CDR1 SNHLY and CDR2 FYNNEI. Unmatched junction bases numbered 10, after V lost 6 bases and J lost 6 bases. The CDR3 region is CASRLARQGSEAFF. As DNA, the CDR3 is TGTGCCAGCAGACTCGCCAGACAGGGTTCTGAAGCTTTCTTT.

This clonotype occurred a few times. CDR3 bases: TGTGCCAGCAGCCAAGAACACTCCGGGACTAGTTCCGCAGCGACTGATACGCAGTATTTT. Translating it yields CASSQEHSGTSSAATDTQYF. This chain joins TRBV3-1 and TRBJ2-3; 8 bases are a match to TRBD2. With V trimmed by 0 bases and J by 6 bases, 20 bases remained unmatched. This CDR3 has 20 residues. Germline V CDR1 and CDR2: LGHDT, YNNKEL (reference sequence).

This clonotype was detected a few times. This rearrangement joins TRBV11-3 to TRBJ2-2, with TRBD2 matching over 9 bases. V lost 3 bases, J lost 4 bases, and 3 bases stayed unmatched. The CDR3 consists of 15 residues. Germline V gene lookup returns CDR1 SGHNT and CDR2 YENEEA. CDR3 DNA sequence: TGTGCCAGCAGCTTCGCGGGGGGGGGCACCGGGGAGCTGTTTTTT. Its protein is CASSFAGGGTGELFF.

This clonotype was picked up many times. The rearrangement joins TRBV4-2 to TRBJ2-1, with 9 bases fitting TRBD2. The V and J ends lost 4 bases and 7 bases, in that order; junction bases with no gene match: 17. Per germline, CDR1 LGHNA and CDR2 YNFKEQ. The CDR3 loop spans 18 amino acids. In DNA, the CDR3 is TGTGCCAGCAGCCTACTACCCGCCGCGGCGGGGGGGCGGAATGAGCAGTTCTTC. This gives the protein CASSLLPAAAGGRNEQFF.

This clonotype has a count of ten or more. CDR3 loop: CASTLGQGVYSATGELFF. CDR3 nucleotides: TGTGCCAGCACCTTGGGACAGGGGGTTTATTCGGCCACCGGGGAGCTGTTTTTT. The chain has TRBV7-9 and TRBJ2-2, with 11 bases that match TRBD1. V trimming: 7 bases; J trimming: 4 bases; junction bases outside the gene matches: 14. The CDR3 sequence is 18 residues long. CDR1 is SEHNR and CDR2 is FQNEAQ in the germline V gene (reference sequence).

The chain links TRBV5-1 to TRBJ2-7; TRBD2 aligns across 8 bases. V shed 0 bases and J 3 bases; nucleotides not matched to a gene: 5. The CDR3 length is 15 residues. Germline loops: CDR1 SGHRS, CDR2 YFSETQ. As DNA, the CDR3 is TGCGCCAGCAGCTTGGATTGTCGGGGGGGCTACGAGCAGTACTTC. Its protein is CASSLDCRGGYEQYF.

The rearrangement uses TRBV5-1 and TRBJ2-5; D remains unclear. CDR3 length: 13 residues. CDR1 is SGHRS, CDR2 YFSETQ, per germline. V was cut by 4 bases and J by 7 bases, with 14 bases left in between. CDR3 sequence reads: CASSESAQSTQYF. CDR3 nucleotides: TGCGCCAGCAGCGAATCTGCGCAATCGACCCAGTACTTC. Combining the CDR3 with reference TRBV5-1 and TRBJ2-5 gives the whole variable domain KAGVTQTPRYLIKTRGQQVTLSCSPISGHRSVSWYQQTPGQGLQFLFEYFSETQRNKGNFPGRFSGRQFSNSRSEMNVSTLELGDSALYLCASSESAQSTQYFGPGTRLLVL.

On this clonotype itself: A clone one base away is much larger, so this may be a read error. This rearrangement joins TRBV3-1 to TRBJ2-7; D is unresolved. Germline V lookup: CDR1 LGHDT, CDR2 YNNKEL (reference sequence). The CDR3 covers 11 residues. This CDR3 reads CASSGSYDQYF. DNA for the CDR3: TGTGCCAGCAGCGGCTCCTACGATCAGTACTTC.

The sample holds many counts of this clonotype. The chain joins TRBV30 to TRBJ1-1, with no clear D. V gave up 0 bases and J gave up 7 bases, with 15 bases separating them. This CDR3 contains 14 residues. Germline V gene lookup returns CDR1 GTSNPN and CDR2 SVGIG (reference sequence). CDR3 DNA sequence: TGTGCCTGGAGTGTATATCCGTCAGCGGGTGAAGCTTTCTTT. Its translation: CAWSVYPSAGEAFF.

In this sample, this clonotype turned up many times. The genes are TRBV9 and TRBJ2-5, with 9 bases that match TRBD1. The V gene end was trimmed by 0 bases and the J gene end by 5 bases; junction bases not matched to a gene: 5. CDR1 and CDR2 from the germline V gene are SGDLS and YYNGEE. The CDR3 sequence is 15 residues long. CDR3 bases: TGTGCCAGCAGCGTAGACAGGGGGCGTGGGGAGACCCAGTACTTC. Translation: CASSVDRGRGETQYF.

This clonotype has at least ten counts. The chain carries TRBV5-1 and TRBJ1-4; a weak D match, TRBD1 (6 bases). The germline V gene has CDR1 SGHRS and CDR2 YFSETQ. This CDR3 is built from 15 residues. V lost 2 bases, J lost 6 bases, and 14 bases lay in between. Here the CDR3 reads CASSFYGTYDEKLFF. For the CDR3, the DNA is TGCGCCAGCAGCTTTTACGGGACATATGATGAAAAACTGTTTTTT.

At least ten counts were recorded for this clonotype. V is TRBV3-1 and J is TRBJ2-5, with 10 bases fitting TRBD2. The CDR3 covers 16 residues. Germline CDR1 reads LGHDT; CDR2 reads YNNKEL (reference sequence). The V gene end was trimmed by 2 bases and the J gene end by 4 bases; junction bases not matched to a gene: 7. The CDR3 bases are TGTGCCAGCAGCCAAACCAGCGGGGGGGCCTTAGAGACCCAGTACTTC. Amino acid sequence: CASSQTSGGALETQYF.

This clonotype was seen many times. The DNA for the CDR3 is TGCGCCAGCAGCCTCGGACCTAATGAAAAACTGTTTTTT. It specifies CASSLGPNEKLFF. The chain is built from TRBV4-1 and TRBJ1-4; D call uncertain. The germline V gene has CDR1 MGHRA and CDR2 YSYEKL. This CDR3 is 13 amino acids long. The germline V and J ends were trimmed by 4 bases and 3 bases, with 6 bases remaining between them.

This clonotype was observed at least ten times. The V and J genes are TRBV7-2 and TRBJ1-4; unclear D gene. Deletions cut 6 bases from V and 3 bases from J, with 14 bases between. CDR1 is SGHTA, CDR2 FQGNSA, per germline. The CDR3 spans 15 residues. The CDR3 protein is CASRRKPAANEKLFF. The CDR3 nucleotides read TGTGCCAGCAGGCGCAAGCCGGCAGCTAATGAAAAACTGTTTTTT.

This clonotype has ten or more counts. The rearrangement links TRBV5-1 to TRBJ2-3, with D perhaps matching TRBD1 or TRBD2 (5 bases each). Trimming removed 0 bases at V and 4 bases at J, with 15 bases between. The germline gives CDR1 SGHRS, CDR2 YFSETQ. There are 16 residues in the CDR3. The CDR3 DNA reads as TGCGCCAGCAGCTTGGGTGGAGCAGGGACGGCAGATACGCAGTATTTT. Its protein product is CASSLGGAGTADTQYF.

This clonotype was counted ten times or more. V is TRBV5-1 and J is TRBJ2-7, with TRBD1 matching over 9 bases. The CDR3 runs to 15 residues. Germline CDR1 SGHRS, CDR2 YFSETQ. J gave up 6 bases and V 4 bases, and 11 bases lay outside the gene matches. In nucleotides, the CDR3 is TGCGCCAGCAGCCCCCGCGGGACAGGGTACGGCGAGCAGTACTTC. It encodes CASSPRGTGYGEQYF. Based on the CDR3 plus reference TRBV5-1 and TRBJ2-7, the full variable domain is KAGVTQTPRYLIKTRGQQVTLSCSPISGHRSVSWYQQTPGQGLQFLFEYFSETQRNKGNFPGRFSGRQFSNSRSEMNVSTLELGDSALYLCASSPRGTGYGEQYFGPGTRLTVT.

This clonotype was observed many times. The junction and the germline gene differ at one end; a read error may be behind it. The chain carries TRBV11-2 and TRBJ2-3; 9 bases are a match to TRBD2. The CDR3 consists of 14 residues. Germline V gene lookup returns CDR1 SGHAT and CDR2 FQNNGV. CDR3: CASSSGTSRDTQYF. The CDR3 DNA sequence: TGTGCCAGCAGCTCTGGGACTAGCAGAGATACGCAGTATTTT.

This chain links TRBV19 with TRBJ1-1; 7 bases map to TRBD1. The CDR3 length is 18 residues. V was pared by 7 bases and J by 5 bases, with 22 bases of the junction left unmatched. CDR1 is LNHDA and CDR2 is SQIVND in the germline V gene (reference sequence). CDR3 bases: TGTGCCAGTATTGTAAGTCTGGGACAGCCCTCAGATGGGACTGAAGCTTTCTTT. Its protein is CASIVSLGQPSDGTEAFF.

In its sample, this clonotype was seen many times. The rearrangement links TRBV20-1 to TRBJ2-7, with TRBD2 as a possible D gene (6 bases). The V end lost 1 base, the J end lost 2 bases, and 15 bases lay between the germline ends. CDR3 length: 15 amino acids. The V gene's germline CDR1 is DFQATT and CDR2 SNEGSKA (reference sequence). CDR3 region: CSARGSLAAAYEQYF. CDR3 coding DNA: TGCAGTGCTAGAGGATCACTAGCTGCTGCCTACGAGCAGTACTTC.

This clonotype was counted ten times or more. The rearrangement joins TRBV10-3 to TRBJ2-7; 15 bases align to TRBD2. This CDR3 spans 17 amino acids. Looked up from germline, CDR1 is ENHRY and CDR2 is SYGVKD. The V gene end was trimmed by 6 bases and the J gene end by 0 bases; junction bases not matched to a gene: 6. The CDR3 sequence: CAIRSGTSGGTSYEQYF. CDR3 DNA sequence: TGTGCCATCAGGTCCGGGACTAGCGGGGGGACCTCCTACGAGCAGTACTTC.

The chain links TRBV5-8 to TRBJ1-1; D ambiguous. The CDR3 is 14 amino acids. The V end was cut by 0 bases, the J end by 0 bases, with 6 bases between. Germline V lookup: CDR1 SGHTS, CDR2 YDEGEE. The CDR3 region is CASSLDLLNTEAFF. The CDR3 DNA is TGTGCCAGCAGCTTGGATCTGTTGAACACTGAAGCTTTCTTT.

This clonotype was found many times. The V gene is TRBV7-2, the J gene TRBJ2-3; D is perhaps TRBD2 (6 bases). Trimming stripped 4 bases from V and 8 bases from J, with 10 bases between. The CDR3 contains 12 residues. From germline, CDR1 is SGHTA and CDR2 FQGNSA. This chain's CDR3 is CASSYRGTTQYF. DNA of the CDR3: TGTGCCAGCAGCTACCGGGGGACTACGCAGTATTTT.

About this clonotype: This may arise from a read error, as a much more abundant clone is one base away. The genes are TRBV6-2 or TRBV6-3 and TRBJ2-7; D remains unclear. The ends were cut back, 5 bases at V and 5 bases at J, with 13 bases in the middle. The CDR3 extends over 13 amino acids. Germline CDR1 MNHEY, CDR2 SVGEGT. This CDR3 reads CASSKLEEHEQYF. The DNA of the CDR3 is TGTGCCAGCAGTAAGCTGGAAGAGCACGAGCAGTACTTC.

This clonotype was counted at least ten times. This sequence joins TRBV5-1 and TRBJ2-3, with 8 bases that match TRBD2. V trimming: 2 bases; J trimming: 1 base; junction bases outside the gene matches: 6. Per germline, CDR1 SGHRS and CDR2 YFSETQ. The CDR3 is made up of 16 amino acids. CDR3 amino acids: CASSFKAGARTDTQYF. For the CDR3, the DNA is TGCGCCAGCAGCTTCAAAGCGGGGGCCCGCACAGATACGCAGTATTTT.

This clonotype was seen many times. The CDR3 here is CASSLAPQGYEQYF. DNA of the CDR3: TGTGCCAGCAGCTTAGCGCCACAGGGCTACGAGCAGTACTTC. V is TRBV7-8 and J is TRBJ2-7; D is possibly TRBD1 (6 bases). Trimming took 0 bases from V and 3 from J, leaving 9 bases between them. The CDR3 contains 14 residues. The germline CDR1 and CDR2 sequences are SGHVS and FQNEAQ.

This clonotype was found many times. The chain joins TRBV4-2 to TRBJ2-5, with 7 bases identical to TRBD1. The germline V gene has CDR1 LGHNA and CDR2 YNFKEQ. The CDR3 has 15 residues. V shed 3 bases, J shed 4 bases, and the junction held 8 bases outside the gene matches. CDR3 residues: CASSQRKGALETQYF. The CDR3 DNA is TGTGCCAGCAGCCAGAGGAAGGGGGCCCTAGAGACCCAGTACTTC.